This T cell receptor beta chain originates from a study of OX40 agonist ivuxolimab in advanced cancers. This CDR3 has 15 amino acids. Germline V CDR1 and CDR2: LGHNA, YSLEER. The V gene lost 1 base and the J gene lost 4 bases, with 10 bases spanning the gap. Clones were sequenced by immunoSEQ multiplex PCR, and TCRdb holds only the in-frame ones, with some missing. Of approximately 68,000 clones listed, 75% to 90% were seen once; the top ten hold roughly 3.7%. V usage is TRBV4-3 and J usage is TRBJ2-2; D not certain. The origin of this receptor is an adult with an advanced solid tumor such as melanoma, head and neck, liver or kidney cancer. The sequenced sample was CD4+ or CD8+ T cells sorted from blood, obtained in a trial of the OX40 agonist ivuxolimab. CDR3 sequence reads: CASSQAKGPTGELFF. The CDR3 nucleotides are TGCGCCAGCAGCCAAGCGAAGGGCCCCACCGGGGAGCTGTTTTTT.